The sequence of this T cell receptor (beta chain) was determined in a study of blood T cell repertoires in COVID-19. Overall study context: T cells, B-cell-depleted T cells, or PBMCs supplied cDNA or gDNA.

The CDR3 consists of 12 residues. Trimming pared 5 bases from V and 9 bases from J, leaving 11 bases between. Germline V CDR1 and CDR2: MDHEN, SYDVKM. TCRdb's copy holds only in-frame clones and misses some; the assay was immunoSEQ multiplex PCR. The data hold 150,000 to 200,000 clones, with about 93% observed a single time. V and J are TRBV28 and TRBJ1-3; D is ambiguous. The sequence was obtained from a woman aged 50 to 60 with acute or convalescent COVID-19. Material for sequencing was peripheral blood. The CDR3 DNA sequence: TGTGCCAGCAGTCCATCGCGAGCCACCATATATTTT. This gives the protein CASSPSRATIYF.